Listed below are T cell receptor beta chains from one sample, sequenced in a study of T cells in Graves' hyperthyroidism and ophthalmopathy. A single record per CDR3 protein comes from TCRdb applying MiXCR to the multiplex PCR reads. In the table there are about 400,000 distinct CDR3 sequences, 15% of which are singletons. Sequenced input: blood. These TCRs come from a woman under 40 with Graves' hyperthyroidism. Both conserved end residues are part of each CDR3. The order of the fields is J gene, D gene, clone size, V gene, CDR3 protein, CDR3 DNA. A D gene is named only where the DNA matches it firmly. Not every row has a clone size; where given, it reads once, few, many or a size class.

J: TRBJ2-2
D: -
size: -
V: TRBV25-1
CDR3: CASSETNRGPSGELFF
DNA: TGTGCCAGCAGTGAAACGAACCGGGGGCCATCCGGGGAGCTGTTTTTT

J: TRBJ2-7
D: TRBD1
size: -
V: TRBV4-1
CDR3: CASSRVSVTGAYEQYF
DNA: TGCGCCAGCAGCCGAGTTTCTGTGACAGGGGCTTACGAGCAGTACTTC

J: TRBJ2-7
D: -
size: many
V: TRBV30
CDR3: CAWSPRALNEQYF
DNA: TGTGCCTGGAGTCCCCGTGCCTTAAACGAGCAGTACTTC

J: TRBJ2-7
D: TRBD1
size: many
V: TRBV6-1
CDR3: CASSSSGTGKYEQYF
DNA: TGTGCCAGCAGTTCCTCAGGGACAGGGAAATACGAGCAGTACTTC

J: TRBJ1-1
D: -
size: few
V: TRBV5-1
CDR3: CASSFFGNTEAFF
DNA: TGCGCCAGCAGCTTCTTCGGGAACACTGAAGCTTTCTTT

J: TRBJ1-1
D: -
size: many
V: TRBV2
CDR3: CASSEAHLTEAFF
DNA: TGTGCCAGCAGTGAAGCGCACCTAACCGAAGCTTTCTTT

J: TRBJ2-2
D: -
size: few
V: TRBV7-2
CDR3: CASTYRTPGNTGELFF
DNA: TGTGCCAGCACCTATCGGACGCCAGGGAACACCGGGGAGCTGTTTTTT

J: TRBJ2-1
D: TRBD2
size: -
V: TRBV12-3/TRBV12-4
CDR3: CAAIGGDGEQFF
DNA: TGTGCCGCAATCGGGGGGGACGGTGAGCAGTTCTTC

J: TRBJ2-7
D: -
size: -
V: TRBV6-5
CDR3: CASSSGVQSYEQYF
DNA: TGTGCCAGCAGTTCAGGGGTTCAATCCTACGAGCAGTACTTC

J: TRBJ2-7
D: TRBD1
size: few
V: TRBV6-1
CDR3: CASSEVDRDEQYF
DNA: TGTGCCAGCAGTGAAGTGGACAGGGACGAGCAGTACTTC

J: TRBJ2-2
D: TRBD2
size: -
V: TRBV19
CDR3: CASRKSGRARGGELFF
DNA: TGTGCCAGTAGAAAAAGCGGGAGGGCCAGAGGCGGGGAGCTGTTTTTT

J: TRBJ2-1
D: -
size: many
V: TRBV6-1
CDR3: CASSETLSNNEQFF
DNA: TGTGCCAGCAGTGAAACCCTAAGCAACAATGAGCAGTTCTTC

J: TRBJ1-2
D: -
size: -
V: TRBV5-8
CDR3: CASSWGRGPYGYTF
DNA: TGTGCCAGCAGCTGGGGGCGCGGACCCTATGGCTACACCTTC

J: TRBJ1-5
D: -
size: -
V: TRBV4-1
CDR3: CASSPGQSSSQPQHF
DNA: TGCGCCAGCAGCCCTGGACAGAGTAGCAGTCAGCCCCAGCATTTT

J: TRBJ2-2
D: -
size: few
V: TRBV29-1
CDR3: CSVERRANTGELFF
DNA: TGCAGCGTTGAAAGGCGGGCGAACACCGGGGAGCTGTTTTTT

J: TRBJ1-1
D: TRBD1
size: few
V: TRBV24-1
CDR3: CATRTTSGGEAFF
DNA: TGTGCCACCCGAACGACCTCAGGGGGTGAAGCTTTCTTT

J: TRBJ2-5
D: TRBD1
size: few
V: TRBV29-1
CDR3: CSVAQGALETQYF
DNA: TGCAGCGTAGCACAGGGGGCTCTGGAGACCCAGTACTTC

J: TRBJ2-1
D: -
size: many
V: TRBV18
CDR3: CASSPPQTNEQFF
DNA: TGTGCCAGCTCACCACCCCAGACGAATGAGCAGTTCTTC

J: TRBJ1-6
D: -
size: -
V: TRBV20-1
CDR3: CSARFIGQNNSPLHF
DNA: TGCAGTGCTAGATTCATAGGACAGAATAATTCACCCCTCCACTTT

J: TRBJ2-7
D: TRBD2
size: few
V: TRBV15
CDR3: CATSRDDTSGRGYEQYF
DNA: TGTGCCACCAGCAGAGATGACACTAGCGGGAGGGGGTACGAGCAGTACTTC

J: TRBJ2-7
D: -
size: many
V: TRBV9
CDR3: CASSRGALAYEQYF
DNA: TGTGCCAGCAGCCGGGGGGCACTCGCCTACGAGCAGTACTTC

J: TRBJ2-7
D: TRBD1
size: few
V: TRBV29-1
CDR3: CSVVSGTGYEQYF
DNA: TGCAGCGTTGTATCGGGGACAGGATACGAGCAGTACTTC

J: TRBJ2-7
D: -
size: many
V: TRBV6-6
CDR3: CASSYSNSGLSAYEQYF
DNA: TGTGCCAGCAGTTACTCGAATTCTGGCCTTTCAGCCTACGAGCAGTACTTC

J: TRBJ2-5
D: -
size: -
V: TRBV5-1
CDR3: CASSPPTRGGETQYF
DNA: TGCGCCAGCAGCCCTCCAACACGGGGAGGAGAGACCCAGTACTTC

J: TRBJ2-5
D: -
size: -
V: TRBV11-2
CDR3: CASSLVRGGVETQYF
DNA: TGTGCCAGCAGCTTAGTCAGGGGGGGAGTGGAGACCCAGTACTTC

J: TRBJ2-7
D: -
size: many
V: TRBV20-1
CDR3: CSARPDLGYEQYF
DNA: TGCAGTGCTAGGCCCGACCTGGGTTACGAGCAGTACTTC

J: TRBJ2-1
D: -
size: -
V: TRBV20-1
CDR3: CSASGVAGGEQFF
DNA: TGCAGTGCTTCGGGGGTGGCGGGTGGGGAGCAGTTCTTC

J: TRBJ1-1
D: -
size: many
V: TRBV5-1
CDR3: CASSLWANTEAFF
DNA: TGCGCCAGCAGCTTGTGGGCGAACACTGAAGCTTTCTTT

J: TRBJ1-1
D: TRBD1
size: many
V: TRBV28
CDR3: CASGQPNTEAFF
DNA: TGTGCCTCGGGACAGCCGAACACTGAAGCTTTCTTT

J: TRBJ1-1
D: -
size: many
V: TRBV24-1
CDR3: CATSDSKGNTEAFF
DNA: TGTGCCACCAGTGATTCTAAGGGAAACACTGAAGCTTTCTTT

J: TRBJ2-1
D: TRBD1
size: many
V: TRBV5-1
CDR3: CASKQGVSYNEQFF
DNA: TGCGCCAGTAAACAGGGGGTCTCCTACAATGAGCAGTTCTTC

J: TRBJ2-7
D: TRBD2
size: few
V: TRBV14
CDR3: CASSQGFGLAGKAYEQYF
DNA: TGTGCCAGCAGCCAAGGTTTCGGACTAGCGGGAAAAGCCTACGAGCAGTACTTC

J: TRBJ2-1
D: -
size: -
V: TRBV20-1
CDR3: CSARGRDHNEQFF
DNA: TGCAGTGCTAGAGGGCGGGACCACAATGAGCAGTTCTTC

J: TRBJ2-7
D: TRBD2
size: many
V: TRBV2
CDR3: CASRTSGGTYEQYF
DNA: TGTGCCAGCAGAACTAGCGGGGGAACCTACGAGCAGTACTTC

J: TRBJ2-7
D: TRBD2
size: many
V: TRBV27
CDR3: CASSSVGGDRSYEQYF
DNA: TGTGCCAGCAGTTCGGTTGGGGGGGATAGGTCCTACGAGCAGTACTTC

J: TRBJ2-2
D: -
size: -
V: TRBV24-1
CDR3: CATSDSLQGLRSGELFF
DNA: TGTGCCACCAGTGATTCCCTGCAGGGGTTGAGGTCCGGGGAGCTGTTTTTT

J: TRBJ2-1
D: TRBD1
size: once
V: TRBV7-7
CDR3: CASSPRQGPRGFYNEQFF
DNA: TGTGCCAGCAGCCCTCGACAGGGACCCAGAGGGTTCTACAATGAGCAGTTCTTC

J: TRBJ2-1
D: TRBD2
size: few
V: TRBV7-6
CDR3: CASSNSGTPMNEQFF
DNA: TGTGCCAGCAGCAATAGCGGGACCCCCATGAATGAGCAGTTCTTC

J: TRBJ2-1
D: -
size: many
V: TRBV3-1
CDR3: CASSQDWRQFF
DNA: TGTGCCAGCAGCCAAGATTGGAGGCAGTTCTTC

J: TRBJ2-7
D: -
size: few
V: TRBV20-1
CDR3: CSAGGSLYEQYF
DNA: TGCAGTGCTGGAGGTAGCCTATACGAGCAGTACTTC

J: TRBJ2-3
D: TRBD1
size: few
V: TRBV20-1
CDR3: CSAGTGRDTQYF
DNA: TGCAGTGCTGGGACAGGGAGGGATACGCAGTATTTT

J: TRBJ2-5
D: -
size: -
V: TRBV20-1
CDR3: CSAYPGGRSEEAQYF
DNA: TGCAGTGCTTACCCAGGGGGGAGAAGCGAAGAGGCCCAGTACTTC

J: TRBJ2-5
D: TRBD1
size: many
V: TRBV7-7
CDR3: CASSPKTGFTETQYF
DNA: TGTGCTAGCAGCCCAAAGACAGGGTTCACAGAGACCCAGTACTTC

J: TRBJ1-4
D: -
size: -
V: TRBV5-8
CDR3: CASSCIFARGEKLFF
DNA: TGTGCCAGCAGCTGTATATTTGCCAGGGGTGAAAAACTGTTTTTT

J: TRBJ2-1
D: -
size: many
V: TRBV24-1
CDR3: CATSDSPQFVRGNEQFF
DNA: TGTGCCACCAGTGACTCACCACAGTTTGTTCGGGGCAATGAGCAGTTCTTC

J: TRBJ1-4
D: TRBD1
size: few
V: TRBV2
CDR3: CASRGLGTEREKLFF
DNA: TGTGCCAGCAGAGGGCTAGGGACAGAGAGGGAAAAACTGTTTTTT

J: TRBJ2-1
D: TRBD2
size: few
V: TRBV20-1
CDR3: CSAKTSGSMNEQFF
DNA: TGCAGTGCCAAAACTAGCGGGAGTATGAATGAGCAGTTCTTC

J: TRBJ2-2
D: TRBD2
size: -
V: TRBV5-1
CDR3: CASSKAGTGELFF
DNA: TGCGCCAGCAGCAAAGCGGGAACCGGGGAGCTGTTTTTT

J: TRBJ2-5
D: TRBD1
size: -
V: TRBV19
CDR3: CASSTNRGKETQYF
DNA: TGTGCCAGTAGTACCAACAGGGGGAAGGAGACCCAGTACTTC

J: TRBJ2-3
D: -
size: many
V: TRBV18
CDR3: CASSPAVRDTQYF
DNA: TGTGCCAGCTCCCCTGCAGTAAGGGATACGCAGTATTTT

J: TRBJ2-1
D: -
size: -
V: TRBV10-2
CDR3: CASSEKIESYNEQFF
DNA: TGCGCCAGCAGTGAGAAAATAGAATCCTACAATGAGCAGTTCTTC

J: TRBJ2-6
D: -
size: many
V: TRBV2
CDR3: CASRYEVSGANVLTF
DNA: TGTGCCAGCAGATACGAGGTCTCTGGGGCCAACGTCCTGACTTTC